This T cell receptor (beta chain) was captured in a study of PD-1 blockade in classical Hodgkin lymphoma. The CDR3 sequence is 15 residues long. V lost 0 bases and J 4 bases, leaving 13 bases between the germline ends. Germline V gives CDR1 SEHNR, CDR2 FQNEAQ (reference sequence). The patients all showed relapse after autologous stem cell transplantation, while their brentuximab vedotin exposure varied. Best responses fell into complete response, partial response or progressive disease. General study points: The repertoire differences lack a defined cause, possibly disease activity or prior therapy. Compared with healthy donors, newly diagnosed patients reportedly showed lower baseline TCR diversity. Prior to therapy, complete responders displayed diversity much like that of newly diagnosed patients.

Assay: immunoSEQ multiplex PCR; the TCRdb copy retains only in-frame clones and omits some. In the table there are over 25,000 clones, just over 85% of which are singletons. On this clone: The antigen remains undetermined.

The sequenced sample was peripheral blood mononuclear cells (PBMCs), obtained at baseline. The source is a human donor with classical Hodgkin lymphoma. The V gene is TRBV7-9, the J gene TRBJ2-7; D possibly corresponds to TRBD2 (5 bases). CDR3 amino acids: CASSLAGSVWYEQYF. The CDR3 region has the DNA TGTGCCAGCAGCTTAGCAGGGAGCGTCTGGTACGAGCAGTACTTC.